This T cell receptor (beta chain) was documented in a study of regulatory T cells in long-lasting Graves disease. The CDR3 length is 19 residues. In germline, CDR1 is SGHVS, CDR2 FNYEAQ. V lost 4 bases, J lost 0 bases, and 21 bases lay in between. Regarding time point: newly diagnosed GD, antithyroid drugs for less than 3 months. From PBMCs, RNA was extracted and then used to make the TCR library. The authors built TCR beta libraries using iRepertoire HTBI primers and Arm-PCR of CDR3 regions. TCRdb called the multiplex PCR reads again in MiXCR, with one record for every CDR3 protein. Among hundreds of thousands of distinct CDR3 sequences listed, 16% were seen once. Of note for this clonotype: Its antigen is unidentified.

General study points: Persistent cases favored TRBV28, TRBJ1-2 and TRBJ2-5.

These data were likewise used in another study, on T cells in Graves' hyperthyroidism and ophthalmopathy. From that paper: Patients aged 18 to 65 had newly diagnosed hyperthyroidism of under 2 months' duration. Most expanded thyroid clonotypes above 0.001 also appeared in blood. The model forecast ophthalmopathy, anticipating it by a median approximately 6.2 months before onset.

V and J are TRBV7-6 and TRBJ2-2; D is perhaps TRBD1 or TRBD2 (5 bases each). The TCR was taken from a man aged 40-49 years with Graves disease. Sequenced material: peripheral blood mononuclear cells (PBMCs), taken at new diagnosis, from a patient treated with antithyroid drugs. CDR3 bases: TGTGCCAGCAGCTGGTCGCGCCGGGGCATTCACGCGAACACCGGGGAGCTGTTTTTT. Translated: CASSWSRRGIHANTGELFF.